This TCR beta chain appears in the sequencing data of a study of T cell clones after liver transplantation. CDR3 length: 14 amino acids. V dropped 7 bases and J dropped 2 bases, with 15 bases sitting between them. From germline, CDR1 is MDHEN and CDR2 SYDVKM. This table comes from immunoSEQ multiplex PCR, and its TCRdb copy is limited to in-frame clones, with some not included. The sample contains under 85,000 clones, approximately 80% of which appear only once. This clone was observed a few times. The chain uses TRBV28 and TRBJ2-7; TRBD1 might be the D (6 bases). This sequence originates from a human patient who received a liver transplant. Some T cells may be transferred from the graft donor. Sample: CD4+ T cells from blood, taken 12 months after liver transplant. The CDR3 loop is CASTLGADPYEQYF. CDR3 bases: TGTGCCAGCACCCTGGGGGCGGACCCCTACGAGCAGTACTTC. Looking up the rest from reference TRBV28 and TRBJ2-7 gives the full variable domain: DVKVTQSSRYLVKRTGEKVFLECVQDMDHENMFWYRQDPGLGLRLIYFSYDVKMKEKGDIPEGYSVSREKKERFSLILESASTNQTSMYLCASTLGADPYEQYFGPGTRLTVT.